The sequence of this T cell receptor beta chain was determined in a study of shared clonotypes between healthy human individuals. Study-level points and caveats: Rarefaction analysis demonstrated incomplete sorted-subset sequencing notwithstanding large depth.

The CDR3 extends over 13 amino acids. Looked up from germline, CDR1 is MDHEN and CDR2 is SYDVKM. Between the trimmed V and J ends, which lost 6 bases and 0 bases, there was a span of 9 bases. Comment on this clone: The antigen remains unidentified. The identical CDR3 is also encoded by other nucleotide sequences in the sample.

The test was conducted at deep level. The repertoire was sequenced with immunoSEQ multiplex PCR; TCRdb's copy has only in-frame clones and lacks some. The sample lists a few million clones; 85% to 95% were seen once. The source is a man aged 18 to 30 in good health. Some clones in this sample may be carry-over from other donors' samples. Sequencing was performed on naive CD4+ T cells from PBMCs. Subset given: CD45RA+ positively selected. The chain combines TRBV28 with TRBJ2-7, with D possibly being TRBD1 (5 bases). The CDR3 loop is CASRVGVSYEQYF. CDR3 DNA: TGTGCCAGCAGGGTAGGGGTCTCCTACGAGCAGTACTTC.